The subject of this entry is one TCR beta chain. Antigen: not known. The sample is drawn from a study of T-cell memory formation after mild COVID-19. Study results and caveats: Clones that shrank (day 15 to 85) were balanced CD4/CD8, whereas later expanders leaned CD4+.

Constant-segment primers served in 5'RACE that generated TCR alpha and TCR beta cDNA libraries bearing sample barcodes and UMIs. TCRdb redid the calling of the 5' RACE reads with MiXCR, one entry per CDR3 protein. The data contain about 500,000 distinct CDR3 sequences, approximately 20% of them singletons. The receptor was derived from an adult woman who had mild COVID-19 (a few samples of this study predate the infection). Cell type and time point are not known. The source material was PBMCs or a T cell subset sorted from them (not recorded which).

CDR3 amino acids: CASSSQGKRGYNEQFF. In DNA form, the CDR3 reads TGTGCCAGCTCATCACAGGGAAAAAGGGGGTACAATGAGCAGTTCTTC. V gene TRBV18 combines with J gene TRBJ2-1, with D possibly being TRBD1 (6 bases). Per the germline V gene, CDR1 is KGHSH and CDR2 is LQKENI. The CDR3 consists of 16 residues. V was trimmed by 5 bases and J by 4 bases, leaving 18 bases between them.